This T cell receptor beta chain was observed in a study of PD-L1 blockade in urothelial cancer. Whole-study context: Every 3 weeks, patients received intravenous atezolizumab 1,200 mg, beginning 2014. Men with urothelial cancer arising in the bladder made up about 85% of the roughly 29 patients. Blood samples contained a median about 150,000 T cells. Blood drawn 3 weeks (second dose) and 6 weeks after treatment start was analyzed.

This table comes from immunoSEQ multiplex PCR, and its TCRdb copy is limited to in-frame clones, with some not included. Among around 66,000 clones, over 75% were seen once, and the ten largest hold 1.5% to 2%. Losses at the gene ends were 3 bases for V and 4 bases for J; bases not matched to a gene: 22. The CDR3 sequence is 20 residues long. Per germline, CDR1 MNHEY and CDR2 SMNVEV (reference sequence). Time point meaning: pretreatment peripheral blood. Here the sequenced sample was PBMCs, taken around atezolizumab (anti-PD-L1) treatment. The rearrangement links TRBV27 to TRBJ2-7; 9 nucleotides agree with TRBD1. The receptor's source is a man aged 70-80 years with urothelial cancer. The chain's CDR3 is CASSLRSGISSGTGPYEQYF. Here the CDR3 DNA reads TGTGCCAGCAGTTTGAGGAGTGGTATAAGTTCCGGGACAGGGCCTTACGAGCAGTACTTC.